The entry below gives a single TCR beta chain sequence along with its context. Every bulk PBMC sample received the same 350 ng of DNA. The data were produced by immunoSEQ multiplex PCR, yet TCRdb's version contains in-frame clones alone and is incomplete. The sample has more than 12,000 clones, about 94% seen once. This specimen belongs to a study of blood T cell dynamics during melanoma immunotherapy. Study details: Standard first-line treatment here was pembrolizumab or nivolumab plus ipilimumab in metastatic melanoma.

This CDR3 is 15 amino acids long. The germline V gene has CDR1 SGHNT and CDR2 YENEEA. Unmatched junction bases numbered 7, after V lost 4 bases and J lost 9 bases. Indicated time point: week 3, after first cycle of checkpoint inhibitor. At 12 weeks after first infusion, RECIST 1.1 defined response for most patients. The chain combines TRBV11-3 with TRBJ1-6; 9 bases are shared with TRBD1. The receptor comes from a human donor with melanoma. The sample here was blood, taken from a patient treated with checkpoint blockade. The CDR3 loop is CASSYGPGQGSPLHF. CDR3 in DNA: TGTGCCAGCAGCTACGGCCCGGGACAGGGTTCACCCCTCCACTTT. The full variable domain, rest sourced from reference TRBV11-3 and TRBJ1-6, is EAGVVQSPRYKIIEKKQPVAFWCNPISGHNTLYWYLQNLGQGPELLIRYENEEAVDDSQLPKDRFSAERLKGVDSTLKIQPAELGDSAVYLCASSYGPGQGSPLHFGNGTRLTVT.